This T cell receptor beta chain stems from a study of shared T cell receptors in the human thymus. The CDR3 length is 18 residues. With 8 bases clipped from V and 4 bases from J, the junction kept 18 bases outside the gene matches. Germline assignment: CDR1 SEHNR and CDR2 FQNEAQ (reference sequence). The method was immunoSEQ multiplex PCR; TCRdb's version includes in-frame clones alone and lacks a portion of them. The sample lists some 700,000 clones, more than 75% seen once, with approximately 0.01% in the top ten. These sequences were also reported in another study, on human thymus T cells. That investigation notes: Thymus specimens were resections from corrective heart surgery. Gene usage for V and J segments appeared biased in thymic and blood repertoires. Unrelated individuals reportedly shared highly overlapping thymic TCR repertoires.

The specimen was thymocytes. This sequence originates from a boy younger than two with a congenital heart defect. The chain joins TRBV7-9 to TRBJ2-7; TRBD2 agrees at 12 bases. CDR3 nucleotides: TGTGCCAGCGGGACTCCGGGACTAGCGGGCATGAATAGTTACGAGCAGTACTTC. This codes for CASGTPGLAGMNSYEQYF.